This T cell receptor beta chain is drawn from a study of T cells in Graves' hyperthyroidism and ophthalmopathy (dated by TCRdb to the late 2010s). With respect to the entire study: Peripheral blood was collected at initial diagnosis, before any treatment. To identify TCR V-J signatures that set the groups apart, the researchers used a discovery cohort of 95 to 100 patients, made up of roughly 45 with Graves' ophthalmopathy and 57 with stable Graves' hyperthyroidism. Prospective prediction of ophthalmopathy was tested in an independent validation cohort of fewer than 20 hyperthyroidism patients and some 17 patients who later progressed to ophthalmopathy. For training and testing, the 95 to 100 patients in the discovery cohort were randomly divided in a 7:3 ratio. Thyroid tissue and blood T-cell repertoires from about six Graves' hyperthyroidism patients were also compared in the study. After sampling, hyperthyroidism patients received methimazole starting at 30 mg daily, and ophthalmopathy patients received high-dose intravenous methylprednisolone. TCR Vbeta CDR3 sequencing of roughly 140 peripheral blood samples (about 45 ophthalmopathy, 70 to 85 hyperthyroidism and roughly 17 progressor patients) is reported in the paper.

On the study overall, not on this receptor specifically: Most expanded thyroid clonotypes (frequency above 0.001) were also detected in blood, suggesting blood repertoires may reflect thyroid immune responses. Sample size was not statistically predetermined, and investigators were not blinded to group allocation. Ophthalmopathy was separated from stable hyperthyroidism by a 13 V-J signature model, with about 88% sensitivity and 81% to 82% specificity obtained in cross-validation and 80%/75% obtained in testing. In validation, progression to ophthalmopathy was predicted by the model with around 71% sensitivity and roughly 72% specificity, a median of around 6.5 months before onset.

Stable Graves' hyperthyroidism was defined as no progression to ophthalmopathy during 18 months of follow-up. Hyperthyroidism patients were aged 18 to 65 years and newly diagnosed, with disease duration of less than 2 months. The study excluded patients with uncontrolled infections, other autoimmune diseases, pregnancy or lactation. Diagnoses were based on clinical symptoms, serum thyroxine and TRAb, thyroid ultrasound and orbital computed tomography. Ficoll-Paque density gradient centrifugation was used to isolate PBMCs from around 10 ml of fresh peripheral blood. Trizol reagent was used to extract total RNA, and RNA quality was then checked on an Agilent 2100 Bioanalyzer. TCR beta CDR3 regions were amplified from RNA transcripts. The TCR CDR3 was subjected to a first round of RT-PCR using the HTBI primer set and the Qiagen OneStep RT-PCR kit. The libraries were constructed in a second round of multiplex PCR and then size-selected and purified. The libraries were sequenced on an Illumina HiSeq2000 using paired-end 100 bp reads. Processing in the source paper ran as follows. Raw data were processed with SOAPnuke, discarding reads with adapters, uncalled bases, mean Phred below 15, or no exact constant-primer or identifier match. High-quality paired reads were merged with COPE v1.2.5, and unique nucleotide sequences were defined as clonotypes. MiTCR v1.1 was used to align clonotypes to the IMGT TRBV, TRBD and TRBJ reference segments. Analysis was restricted to V-J combinations with a frequency above 0.0001, which covered over 98% of repertoires. A TCS score was defined as the ratio between F50 (clonal expansion) and ExV (chaos), using BLOSUM62-based TCRdist between CDR3 peptides within each V-J. Welch's t-statistics and random forest reduced 500 to 650 V-J features to roughly 13, which were used in a naive Bayes classifier (R e1071). TCRdb trimmed public reads at Q25 via fastp, called clones via MiXCR and kept in-frame beta chains. CDR3 protein sequences are deduplicated, and each keeps its most common genes and DNA. TCRdb, not the original authors, processed these V and J calls. In this sample the table shows 400,000 to 600,000 distinct CDR3 sequences, less than 25% of which occur a single time. Approximately 26% of the sample comes from the top ten.

This clonotype was observed at least ten times. Its antigen is currently not known. It has no much larger one-base neighbor in the sample; base qualities were not kept. The CDR3 sequence holds 14 residues, the cysteine and phenylalanine included. The kept DNA is CDR3 alone, 42 bases in frame from the first base. As encoded in the germline V gene (reference sequence), CDR1 is PRHDT while CDR2 is FYEKMQ. V is shortened by 5 bases, J by 3 bases, and the region joining them spans 13 bases. The sequence came from a man younger than 30 with Graves' hyperthyroidism. The sequenced material came from blood. The rearrangement combines TRBV13 with TRBJ1-1; a tentative D match to TRBD1 spans 5 bases. The bases read TGTGCCAGCAGCCACGGGGGAGGAGACACTGAAGCTTTCTTT. It codes for CASSHGGGDTEAFF.